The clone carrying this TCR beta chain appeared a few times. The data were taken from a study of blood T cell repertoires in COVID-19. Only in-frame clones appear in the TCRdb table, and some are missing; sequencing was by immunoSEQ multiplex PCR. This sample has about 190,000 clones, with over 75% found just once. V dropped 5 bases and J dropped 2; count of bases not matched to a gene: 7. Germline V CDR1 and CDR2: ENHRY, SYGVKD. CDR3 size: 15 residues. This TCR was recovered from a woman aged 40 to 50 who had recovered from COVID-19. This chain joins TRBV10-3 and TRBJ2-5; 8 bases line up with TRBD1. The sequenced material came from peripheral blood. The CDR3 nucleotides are TGTGCCATCAGTCCGGGACAGGAGACTCAAGAGACCCAGTACTTC. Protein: CAISPGQETQETQYF.